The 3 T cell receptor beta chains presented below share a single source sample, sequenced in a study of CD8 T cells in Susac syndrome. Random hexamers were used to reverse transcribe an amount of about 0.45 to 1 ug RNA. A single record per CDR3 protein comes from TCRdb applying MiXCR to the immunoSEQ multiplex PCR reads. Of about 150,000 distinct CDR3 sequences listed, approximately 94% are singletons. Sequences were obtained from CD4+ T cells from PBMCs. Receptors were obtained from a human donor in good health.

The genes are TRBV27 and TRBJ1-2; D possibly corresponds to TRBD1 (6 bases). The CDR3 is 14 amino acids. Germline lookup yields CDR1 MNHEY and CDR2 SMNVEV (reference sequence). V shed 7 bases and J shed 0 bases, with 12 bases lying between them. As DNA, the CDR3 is TGTGCCAGCACCCCGGACAGAGCTAACTATGGCTACACCTTC. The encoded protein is CASTPDRANYGYTF.

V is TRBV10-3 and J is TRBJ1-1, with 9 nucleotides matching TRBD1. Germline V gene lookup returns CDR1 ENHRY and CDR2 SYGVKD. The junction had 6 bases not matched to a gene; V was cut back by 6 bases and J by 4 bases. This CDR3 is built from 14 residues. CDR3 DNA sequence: TGTGCCATCAGAATGGACAGGGGTATCACTGAAGCTTTCTTT. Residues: CAIRMDRGITEAFF.

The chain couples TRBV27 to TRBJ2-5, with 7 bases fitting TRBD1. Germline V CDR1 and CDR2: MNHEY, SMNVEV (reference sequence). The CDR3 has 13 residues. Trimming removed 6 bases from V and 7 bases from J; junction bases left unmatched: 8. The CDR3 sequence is CASSPRDRWTQYF. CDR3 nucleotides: TGTGCCAGCAGCCCCCGGGACAGATGGACCCAGTACTTC.